Listed below are T cell receptor beta chains from one sample, sequenced in a study of glioma-infiltrating T cells after dendritic cell vaccination. Clones were sequenced by immunoSEQ multiplex PCR, and TCRdb holds only the in-frame ones, with some missing. Here the sample spans tens of thousands of clones, approximately 78% being singletons. The sequencing here drew on blood, taken before dendritic cell vaccination. The receptors originated from a human donor with glioblastoma. The CDR3 runs from the conserved cysteine through the conserved F or W. Fields, in order: clone size, V gene, J gene, D gene, CDR3 DNA, CDR3 protein. The D gene is left open where the match is weak. Size is stated for part of the rows, as once, few or many counts, or as a class when the clone is expanded.

NA	TRBV2	TRBJ1-2	NA	TGTGCCAGCAGGAAGGCGGCGCGGAAACTCGACTATGGCTACACCTTC	CASRKAARKLDYGYTF
NA	TRBV4-1	TRBJ1-5	NA	TGCGCCAGCAGCCAAGAGACAGGACCTAATCAGCCCCAGCATTTT	CASSQETGPNQPQHF
NA	TRBV28	TRBJ2-2	TRBD1	TGTGCCAGCACCACCCCGACCTGGGGACAGGTCAACACCGGGGAGCTGTTTTTT	CASTTPTWGQVNTGELFF
NA	TRBV5-1	TRBJ2-3	NA	TGCGCCAGCACAATCATAGACAGCGTCACAGATACGCAGTATTTT	CASTIIDSVTDTQYF
NA	TRBV6-1	TRBJ1-6	NA	TGTGCCAGCAGTGACCGGGGGGCAGGGCGATATAATTCACCCCTCCACTTT	CASSDRGAGRYNSPLHF
few	TRBV7-9	TRBJ2-3	NA	TGTGCCAGCAGCCCGAAGCTTGCAGATACGCAGTATTTT	CASSPKLADTQYF
NA	TRBV4-1	TRBJ2-1	TRBD2	TGCGCCAGCAGCCAGCGTCTAGCGGGGGTTCTCAATGAGCAGTTCTTC	CASSQRLAGVLNEQFF
NA	TRBV6-1	TRBJ1-1	TRBD1	TGTGCCAGCAGTGTCGACAGGGCTTCGGGGAACACTGAAGCTTTCTTT	CASSVDRASGNTEAFF
NA	TRBV9	TRBJ2-7	TRBD2	TGTGCCAGCAGCTTCGGGACTAGCGGGGTAGGGGAGCAGTACTTC	CASSFGTSGVGEQYF
NA	TRBV19	TRBJ2-1	TRBD1	TGTGCCAGTAGTTTACCGGGACAGATAAACAATGAGCAGTTCTTC	CASSLPGQINNEQFF
NA	TRBV4-1	TRBJ2-3	NA	TGCGCCAGCAGCCAAGAGGGCCGGGGGTCAGATACGCAGTATTTT	CASSQEGRGSDTQYF
NA	TRBV19	TRBJ2-4	TRBD1	TGTGCCAGTAGATCTAGGGGGCCAGAGGAAATCATTCAGTACTTC	CASRSRGPEEIIQYF
NA	TRBV18	TRBJ1-2	TRBD1	TGTGCCAGCTCACCAGTTGGGACAGGGGGGAGATCCTATGGCTACACCTTC	CASSPVGTGGRSYGYTF
NA	TRBV4-2	TRBJ1-4	TRBD1	TGTGCCAGCAGAGGGACCGGGACAGTTGAAAAACTGTTTTTT	CASRGTGTVEKLFF
NA	TRBV6-6	TRBJ1-1	NA	TGTGCCAGCAGTTACGTTCAGGGGCTAGGTACTGAAGCTTTCTTT	CASSYVQGLGTEAFF
few	TRBV18	TRBJ1-1	NA	TGTGCCAGCTCACTAGGAGCGAACACTGAAGCTTTCTTT	CASSLGANTEAFF
NA	TRBV18	TRBJ1-4	TRBD1	TGTGCCAGCTCGGTGGGACAGGGGTCCGAAAAACTGTTTTTT	CASSVGQGSEKLFF
NA	TRBV28	TRBJ1-1	NA	TGTGCCAGCAGTACCCCGGGCAGGGGCGCCTTTGAAGCTTTCTTT	CASSTPGRGAFEAFF
NA	TRBV19	TRBJ2-3	TRBD2	TGTGCCAGTAGTCCCCAAGGACTAGGCACAGATACGCAGTATTTT	CASSPQGLGTDTQYF
NA	TRBV6-6	TRBJ1-2	NA	TGTGCCAGCAGTTTTGAGGGCGTGGGGGGCTACACCTTC	CASSFEGVGGYTF
few	TRBV7-6	TRBJ2-7	TRBD1	TGTGCCAGCAGCCAAGTACCGGGACAGGGTGGAGAGCAGTACTTC	CASSQVPGQGGEQYF
NA	TRBV11-3	TRBJ2-3	TRBD2	TGTGCCAGCAGCCAAGGAGTACGGGGGGACACAGATACGCAGTATTTT	CASSQGVRGDTDTQYF
NA	TRBV29-1	TRBJ1-1	NA	TGCAGCGTTGATGATTCGGGGTCCATGAACACTGAAGCTTTCTTT	CSVDDSGSMNTEAFF
NA	TRBV15	TRBJ2-3	TRBD2	TGTGCCGCTAGCCCTGCGGGGGGGAGCACAGATACGCAGTATTTT	CAASPAGGSTDTQYF
NA	TRBV4-2	TRBJ1-3	NA	TGTGCCAGCAGCCAATATAGCTCTGGAAACACCATATATTTT	CASSQYSSGNTIYF
few	TRBV5-4	TRBJ2-7	TRBD2	TGTGCCAGCAGCTTGGAGAGCGGGGCGGACTACGAGCAGTACTTC	CASSLESGADYEQYF
NA	TRBV28	TRBJ1-2	TRBD1	TGTGCCAGCAGTTCGTCAGGGGGAGAAATCTATGGCTACACCTTC	CASSSSGGEIYGYTF
NA	TRBV6-5	TRBJ2-7	NA	TGTGCCAGCATCCCTGGGGGGTCCTACGAGCAGTACTTC	CASIPGGSYEQYF